This is a list of T cell receptor beta chains from one sample in a study of human T cells and chemical hapten exposure. MiXCR, applied by TCRdb to the RACE reads, yields one record per CDR3 protein. The sample lists 100,000 to 150,000 distinct CDR3 sequences; about 14% were seen once. The input for sequencing was whole blood, taken in connection with sensitization to the hapten diphenylcyclopropenone (DPC). These receptors all stem from a woman aged 18-29 years with alopecia areata. Some clones in this sample may be carry-over from other donors' samples. Both conserved end residues are part of each CDR3. Fields, in order: J gene, V gene, D gene, clone size, CDR3 DNA, CDR3 protein. The D gene is left open where the match is weak. The size entry is marked missing in some rows and otherwise reads once, few, many or a size class.

>TRBJ2-3|TRBV20-1|NA|NA
TGCAGTGCTTGGACTACCATCACAGATACGCAGTATTTT
CSAWTTITDTQYF
>TRBJ2-1|TRBV4-3|TRBD1|few
TGCGCCAGCAGCCTACTGCCGGGACAGAGGGGCAATGAGCAGTTCTTC
CASSLLPGQRGNEQFF
>TRBJ1-2|TRBV20-1|NA|few
TGCAGTGCTACAGGGATTAACTATGGCTACACCTTC
CSATGINYGYTF
>TRBJ1-3|TRBV7-2|NA|NA
TGTGCCAGCAGCTTAACCCTCTCTGGAAACACCATATATTTT
CASSLTLSGNTIYF
>TRBJ2-1|TRBV11-2|NA|few
TGTGCCAGCAGCCCCACTATGCACAATGAGCAGTTCTTC
CASSPTMHNEQFF
>TRBJ2-1|TRBV7-3|NA|many
TGTGCCAGCGCTAAGCGTCTAGGGAATGAGCAGTTCTTC
CASAKRLGNEQFF
>TRBJ1-1|TRBV6-5|NA|few
TGTGCCAGCAGGGACAATTTGAACACTGAAGCTTTCTTT
CASRDNLNTEAFF
>TRBJ1-5|TRBV12-3/TRBV12-4|TRBD1|many
TGTGCCAGCAGTGCAGGGGGCCACAATCAGCCCCAGCATTTT
CASSAGGHNQPQHF
>TRBJ2-3|TRBV9|NA|few
TGTGCCAGCAGCGTAGGAAGTGGAGATACGCAGTATTTT
CASSVGSGDTQYF
>TRBJ2-1|TRBV19|NA|few
TGTGCCAGTCAAGGGGGGGGTAGTAGGAATGAGCAGTTCTTC
CASQGGGSRNEQFF
>TRBJ2-5|TRBV3-1|TRBD2|many
TGTGCCAGCAGCCAAGAGTTATCGGGGGGGCGAGAGACCCAGTACTTC
CASSQELSGGRETQYF
>TRBJ2-2|TRBV4-3|TRBD2|many
TGCGCCAGCAGCCAAGTCGGGAGGGGGAGAAACACCGGGGAGCTGTTTTTT
CASSQVGRGRNTGELFF
>TRBJ1-1|TRBV4-2|NA|few
TGTGCCAGCAGCCCATCCGGGACGAACACTGAAGCTTTCTTT
CASSPSGTNTEAFF